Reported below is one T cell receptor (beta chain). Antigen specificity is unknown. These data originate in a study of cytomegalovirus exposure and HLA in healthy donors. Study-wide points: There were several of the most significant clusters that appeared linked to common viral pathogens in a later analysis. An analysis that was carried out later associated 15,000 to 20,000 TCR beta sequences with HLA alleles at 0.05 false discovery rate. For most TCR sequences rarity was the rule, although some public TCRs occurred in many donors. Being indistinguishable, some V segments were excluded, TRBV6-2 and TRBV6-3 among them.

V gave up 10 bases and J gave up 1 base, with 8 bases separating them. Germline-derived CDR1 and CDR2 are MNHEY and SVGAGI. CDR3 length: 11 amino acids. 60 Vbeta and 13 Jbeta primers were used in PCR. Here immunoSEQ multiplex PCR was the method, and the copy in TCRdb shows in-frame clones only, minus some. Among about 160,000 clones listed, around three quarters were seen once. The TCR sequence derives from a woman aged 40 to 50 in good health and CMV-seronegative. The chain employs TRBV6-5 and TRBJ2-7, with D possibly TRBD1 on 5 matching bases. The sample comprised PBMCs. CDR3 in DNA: TGTGCCACCCAGGGTTCCTACGAGCAGTACTTC. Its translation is CATQGSYEQYF.